Given below is one T cell receptor beta chain in context. TCRdb independently ran MiXCR on the PCR reads; one entry per CDR3 protein. The sample has more than 80,000 distinct CDR3 sequences; about half are singletons. The data derive from a study of CDR3 diversity in severe acne. Looked up from germline, CDR1 is SEHNR and CDR2 is FQNEAQ (reference sequence). V was shortened by 5 bases and J by 0 bases, with 17 bases between the two germline ends. This CDR3 has 17 amino acids. The sample comprised blood. The chain combines TRBV7-9 with TRBJ2-4, with D perhaps TRBD1 (5 bases). The TCR comes from a male donor with severe acne vulgaris. CDR3 nucleotide sequence: TGTGCCAGCAGCATACTTACAGGTGCACTAGCCAAAAACATTCAGTACTTC. This sequence encodes CASSILTGALAKNIQYF.